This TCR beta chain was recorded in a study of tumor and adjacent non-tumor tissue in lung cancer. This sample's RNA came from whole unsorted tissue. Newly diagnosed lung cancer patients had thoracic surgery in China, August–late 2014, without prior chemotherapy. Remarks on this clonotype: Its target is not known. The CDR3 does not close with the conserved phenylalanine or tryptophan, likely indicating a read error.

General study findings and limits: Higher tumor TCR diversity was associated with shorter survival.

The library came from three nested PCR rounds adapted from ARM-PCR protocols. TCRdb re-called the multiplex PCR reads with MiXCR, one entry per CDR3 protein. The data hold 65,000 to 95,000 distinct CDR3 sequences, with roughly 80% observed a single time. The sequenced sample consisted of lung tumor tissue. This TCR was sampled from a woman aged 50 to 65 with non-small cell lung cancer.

The CDR3 DNA sequence: TGCAGTGCTAGAGATCCCAGGGGTGCGGGCTACGAGCAGTACCTC. Amino acids: CSARDPRGAGYEQYL. The rearrangement uses TRBV20-1 and TRBJ2-7; TRBD1 might be the D (6 bases). CDR1 is DFQATT, CDR2 SNEGSKA, per germline (reference sequence). The CDR3 length is 15 residues. V gave up 0 bases and J gave up 3 bases, with 15 bases separating them.